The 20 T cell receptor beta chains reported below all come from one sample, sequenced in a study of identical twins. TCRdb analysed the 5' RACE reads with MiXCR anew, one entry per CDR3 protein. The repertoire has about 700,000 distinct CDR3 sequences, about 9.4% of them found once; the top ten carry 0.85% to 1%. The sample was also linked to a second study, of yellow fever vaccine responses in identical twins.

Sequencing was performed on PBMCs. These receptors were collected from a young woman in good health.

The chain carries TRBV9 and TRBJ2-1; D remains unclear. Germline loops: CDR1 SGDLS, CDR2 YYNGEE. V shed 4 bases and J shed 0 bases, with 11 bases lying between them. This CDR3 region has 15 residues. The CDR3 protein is CASSPQSGSYNEQFF. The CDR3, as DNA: TGTGCCAGCAGCCCCCAGTCAGGCTCCTACAATGAGCAGTTCTTC.

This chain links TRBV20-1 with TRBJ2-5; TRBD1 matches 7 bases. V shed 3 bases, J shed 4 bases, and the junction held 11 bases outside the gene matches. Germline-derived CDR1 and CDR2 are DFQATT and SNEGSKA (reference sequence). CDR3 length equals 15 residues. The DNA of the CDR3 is TGCAGTGCTAGCCCGGGACAGAAAGGCGGAGAGACCCAGTACTTC. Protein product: CSASPGQKGGETQYF.

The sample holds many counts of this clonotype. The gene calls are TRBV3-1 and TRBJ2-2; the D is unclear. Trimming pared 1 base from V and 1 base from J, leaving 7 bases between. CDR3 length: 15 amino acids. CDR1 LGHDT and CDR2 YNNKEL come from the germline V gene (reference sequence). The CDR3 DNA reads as TGTGCCAGCAGCCAAGTGTTAGAGAACACCGGGGAGCTGTTTTTT. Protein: CASSQVLENTGELFF.

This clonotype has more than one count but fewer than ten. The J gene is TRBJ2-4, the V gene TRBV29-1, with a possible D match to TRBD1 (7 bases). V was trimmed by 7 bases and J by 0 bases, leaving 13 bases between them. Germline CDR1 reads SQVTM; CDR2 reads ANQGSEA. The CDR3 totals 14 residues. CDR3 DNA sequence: TGCAGCGCCCGACAGGGACTAGCCAAAAACATTCAGTACTTC. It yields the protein CSARQGLAKNIQYF.

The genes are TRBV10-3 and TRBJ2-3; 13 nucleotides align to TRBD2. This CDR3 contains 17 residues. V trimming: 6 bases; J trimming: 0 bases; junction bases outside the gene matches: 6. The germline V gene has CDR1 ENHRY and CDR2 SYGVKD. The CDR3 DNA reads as TGTGCCATCAGCGCCGGGACTAGCGGGGTTAGCACAGATACGCAGTATTTT. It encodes CAISAGTSGVSTDTQYF.

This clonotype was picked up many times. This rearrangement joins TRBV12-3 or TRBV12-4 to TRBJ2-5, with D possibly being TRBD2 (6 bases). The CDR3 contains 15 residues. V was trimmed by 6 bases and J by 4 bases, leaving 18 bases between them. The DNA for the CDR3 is TGTGCCAGCAGATCCCAGTCCCTGGGGGGAGAGACCCAGTACTTC. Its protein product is CASRSQSLGGETQYF.

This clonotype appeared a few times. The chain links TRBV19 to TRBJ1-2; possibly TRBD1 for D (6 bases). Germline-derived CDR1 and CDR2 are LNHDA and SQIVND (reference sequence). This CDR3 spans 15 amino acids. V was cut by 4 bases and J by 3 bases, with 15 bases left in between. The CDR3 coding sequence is TGTGCCAGTAGTAGCGGACAGCCTTTTGACTATGGCTACACCTTC. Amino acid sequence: CASSSGQPFDYGYTF.

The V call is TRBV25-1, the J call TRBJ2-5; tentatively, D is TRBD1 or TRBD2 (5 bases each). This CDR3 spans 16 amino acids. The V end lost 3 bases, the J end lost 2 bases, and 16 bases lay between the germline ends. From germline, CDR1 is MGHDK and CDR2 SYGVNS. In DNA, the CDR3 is TGTGCCAGCAGTGATCTGGGGGAAGGTTGGCAAGAGACCCAGTACTTC. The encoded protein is CASSDLGEGWQETQYF.

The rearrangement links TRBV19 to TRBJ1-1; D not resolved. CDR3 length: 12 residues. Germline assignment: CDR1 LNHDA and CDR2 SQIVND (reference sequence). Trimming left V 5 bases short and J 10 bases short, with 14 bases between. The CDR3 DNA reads TGTGCCAGTAGTCTCCCTTTTGGGTCAGCTTTCTTT. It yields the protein CASSLPFGSAFF.

CDR3 DNA sequence: TGCGCCAGCAGCTTGTCCCCTGGCTCCTACAATGAGCAGTTCTTC. It codes for CASSLSPGSYNEQFF. The rearrangement links TRBV5-1 to TRBJ2-1; D is unresolved. The CDR3 extends over 15 amino acids. Germline CDR1 reads SGHRS; CDR2 reads YFSETQ. The germline V and J ends were trimmed by 1 base and 0 bases, with 8 bases remaining between them.

CDR3 in DNA: TGTGCCAGCAGTTCCGAGACTAGCGGGATCCCCCCCGGGGAGCTGTTTTTT. It specifies CASSSETSGIPPGELFF. V and J are TRBV6-2 or TRBV6-3 and TRBJ2-2, with 11 bases that match TRBD2. Germline assignment: CDR1 MNHEY and CDR2 SVGEGT. J gave up 6 bases and V 4 bases, and 10 bases lay outside the gene matches. The CDR3 spans 17 residues.

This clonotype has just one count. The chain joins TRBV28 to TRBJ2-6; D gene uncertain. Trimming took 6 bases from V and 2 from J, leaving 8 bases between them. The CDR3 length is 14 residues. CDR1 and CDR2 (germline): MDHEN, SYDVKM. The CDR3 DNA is TGTGCCAGCAGGCCCTGGGCTGGGGCCAACGTCCTGACTTTC. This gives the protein CASRPWAGANVLTF.

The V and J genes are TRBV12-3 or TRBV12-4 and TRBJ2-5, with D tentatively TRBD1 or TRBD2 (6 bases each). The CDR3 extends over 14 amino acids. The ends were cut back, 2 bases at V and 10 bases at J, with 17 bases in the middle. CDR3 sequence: CASSLRGAPDDQYF. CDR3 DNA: TGTGCCAGCAGTTTAAGGGGGGCCCCGGACGACCAGTACTTC.

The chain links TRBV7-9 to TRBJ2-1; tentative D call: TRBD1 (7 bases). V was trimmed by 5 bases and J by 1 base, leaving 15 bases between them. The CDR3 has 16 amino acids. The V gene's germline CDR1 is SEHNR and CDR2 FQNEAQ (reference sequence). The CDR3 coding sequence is TGTGCCAGCAGCGCCTCGACAGGGAGGTCCTACAATGAGCAGTTCTTC. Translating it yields CASSASTGRSYNEQFF.

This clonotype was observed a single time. The CDR3 loop reads CAWGTDNYEQYF. The DNA for the CDR3 is TGTGCCTGGGGGACCGACAATTACGAGCAGTACTTC. This chain connects TRBV30 to TRBJ2-7; D possibly matches TRBD1 or TRBD2 (5 bases each). Germline values: CDR1 GTSNPN, CDR2 SVGIG (reference sequence). Trimming stripped 5 bases from V and 4 bases from J, with 12 bases between. CDR3 length: 12 amino acids.

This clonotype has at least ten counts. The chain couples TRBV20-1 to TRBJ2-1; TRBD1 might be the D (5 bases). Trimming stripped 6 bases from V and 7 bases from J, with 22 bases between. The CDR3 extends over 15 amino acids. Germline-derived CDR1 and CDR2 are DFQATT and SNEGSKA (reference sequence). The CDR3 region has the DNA TGCAGTGCCTCTATCCCAGGGAACTGGCAGAATGAGCAGTTCTTC. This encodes CSASIPGNWQNEQFF.

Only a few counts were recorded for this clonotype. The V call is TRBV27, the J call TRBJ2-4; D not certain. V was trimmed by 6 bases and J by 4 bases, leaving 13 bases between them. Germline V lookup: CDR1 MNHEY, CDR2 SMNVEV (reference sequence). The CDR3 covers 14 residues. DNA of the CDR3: TGTGCCAGCAGCCCGACTTATCTGAAAAACATTCAGTACTTC. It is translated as CASSPTYLKNIQYF.

The CDR3 sequence: CASSLDQGREWEQYF. CDR3 nucleotide sequence: TGTGCCAGCAGCTTAGACCAGGGTAGGGAATGGGAGCAGTACTTC. The genes are TRBV7-2 and TRBJ2-7; D is perhaps TRBD1 (5 bases). The CDR3 consists of 15 residues. Germline V gene lookup returns CDR1 SGHTA and CDR2 FQGNSA. V gave up 1 base and J gave up 7 bases, with 17 bases separating them.

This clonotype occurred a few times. The CDR3, as DNA: TGTGCCAGCAGTCATACAGGGGGGCTCTCCTACGAGCAGTACTTC. Amino acid sequence: CASSHTGGLSYEQYF. This rearrangement joins TRBV27 to TRBJ2-7; 8 bases are shared with TRBD1. With V trimmed by 5 bases and J by 0 bases, 6 bases remained unmatched. CDR1 MNHEY and CDR2 SMNVEV come from the germline V gene (reference sequence). The CDR3 is made up of 15 amino acids.

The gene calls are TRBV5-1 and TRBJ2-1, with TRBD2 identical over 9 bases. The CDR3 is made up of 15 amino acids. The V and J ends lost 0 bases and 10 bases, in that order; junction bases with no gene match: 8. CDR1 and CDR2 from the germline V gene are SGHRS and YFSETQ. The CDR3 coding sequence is TGCGCCAGCAGCTTGGGACTAGCGGTAACGGTAGAGCAGTTCTTC. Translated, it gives CASSLGLAVTVEQFF.